The clone carrying this T cell receptor beta chain was observed once. Germline loops: CDR1 MGHRA, CDR2 YSYEKL. This CDR3 spans 15 amino acids. V dropped 8 bases and J dropped 0 bases, with 13 bases sitting between them. This entry comes from a study of blood T cell repertoires in COVID-19. Enrollees, about 18 to 90 years old, lived in approximately 25 US areas. Each participant's cohort was designated according to participant-reported clinical history. Someone with COVID-19 had been met by exposed participants within 2 weeks before study entry. The assay was immunoSEQ multiplex PCR, and TCRdb's table has in-frame clones only and misses some. Of about 320,000 clones listed, 85% are singletons.

The sample taken for sequencing was PBMCs or T cells enriched from blood (not recorded which). The chain combines TRBV4-1 with TRBJ1-4, with no clear D. The sequence came from a woman aged 25 to 45 who had been exposed to COVID-19. CDR3 DNA sequence: TGCGCCAGCTCCTATCTACCTGCAACTAATGAAAAACTGTTTTTT. It specifies CASSYLPATNEKLFF.